Each of the 32 T cell receptor beta chains below was sequenced from the same sample in a study of blood T cell repertoires in COVID-19. The table came from immunoSEQ multiplex PCR; TCRdb's copy has only in-frame clones and leaves some out. The top ten hold around a sixth of the sample, which has 150,000 to 200,000 clones, roughly 84% seen once. Sequenced: PBMCs or T cells enriched from blood (not recorded which). The source of these receptors is a man in his 60s who had recovered from COVID-19.

This chain links TRBV7-2 with TRBJ2-3; 8 bases line up with TRBD1. Per the germline V gene, CDR1 is SGHTA and CDR2 is FQGNSA. The junction had 11 bases not matched to a gene; V was cut back by 6 bases and J by 6 bases. The CDR3 covers 15 residues. For the CDR3, the DNA is TGTGCCAGCAGTCAGGATGGGACAGGATGGGATACGCAGTATTTT. This encodes CASSQDGTGWDTQYF.

This clone showed up just once. The chain employs TRBV5-1 and TRBJ1-5; TRBD1 might be the D (5 bases). V lost 5 bases and J lost 4, with 10 bases in between. The germline gives CDR1 SGHRS, CDR2 YFSETQ. CDR3 size: 13 residues. DNA for the CDR3: TGCGCCAGCAGATCAGGGTCTAATCAGCCCCAGCATTTT. It is translated as CASRSGSNQPQHF.

This chain uses TRBV10-3 with TRBJ2-3; a possible D gene is TRBD2 (6 bases). There are 16 residues in the CDR3. Germline V gene sequence: CDR1 ENHRY, CDR2 SYGVKD. Trimming took 3 bases from V and 0 from J, leaving 13 bases between them. CDR3: CAISDMIAESTDTQYF. The CDR3 DNA sequence: TGTGCCATCAGTGATATGATAGCGGAAAGCACAGATACGCAGTATTTT.

This clone occurred many times. The CDR3 DNA is TGTGCCAGCGGGAGGGGCACGGATATGAATCAGCCCCAGCATTTT. This sequence encodes CASGRGTDMNQPQHF. The chain links TRBV28 to TRBJ1-5, with a possible D match to TRBD1 (5 bases). V lost 8 bases, J lost 4 bases, and 18 bases lay in between. Germline V gene lookup returns CDR1 MDHEN and CDR2 SYDVKM. This CDR3 contains 15 residues.

V is TRBV28 and J is TRBJ1-4; 7 bases align to TRBD1. V gave up 0 bases and J gave up 8 bases; unmatched junction bases: 12. This CDR3 contains 17 residues. Looked up from germline, CDR1 is MDHEN and CDR2 is SYDVKM. Here the CDR3 reads CASSLWSGGSRGEKLFF. The CDR3 DNA follows: TGTGCCAGCAGTTTATGGTCAGGGGGTAGTAGAGGCGAAAAACTGTTTTTT.

This clone has a single count. The rearrangement joins TRBV29-1 to TRBJ2-1, with TRBD2 matching over 9 bases. This CDR3 is 13 amino acids long. CDR1 and CDR2 from the germline V gene are SQVTM and ANQGSEA. V lost 7 bases, J lost 4 bases, and 5 bases stayed unmatched. The CDR3 loop reads CSGKRGEYNEQFF. CDR3 sequence (DNA): TGCAGCGGGAAGCGGGGGGAATACAATGAGCAGTTCTTC.

The chain couples TRBV11-2 to TRBJ2-2; TRBD2 matches at 15 bases. The CDR3 sequence is 19 residues long. Germline V lookup: CDR1 SGHAT, CDR2 FQNNGV. The junction had 4 bases not matched to a gene; V was cut back by 1 base and J by 1 base. CDR3 coding DNA: TGTGCCAGCAGCTTAGGAAGGGGACTAGCGGGAGGGAACACCGGGGAGCTGTTTTTT. Residues: CASSLGRGLAGGNTGELFF. Supplemented by reference TRBV11-2 and TRBJ2-2, the full variable domain reads EAGVAQSPRYKIIEKRQSVAFWCNPISGHATLYWYQQILGQGPKLLIQFQNNGVVDDSQLPKDRFSAERLKGVDSTLKIQPAKLEDSAVYLCASSLGRGLAGGNTGELFFGEGSRLTVL.

This sequence joins TRBV12-3 or TRBV12-4 and TRBJ2-1; 9 bases match TRBD1. V shed 6 bases, J shed 5 bases, and the junction held 2 bases outside the gene matches. The CDR3 covers 13 residues. The CDR3 DNA is TGTGCCAGCAGGGGGACAGGGCACAATGAGCAGTTCTTC. Protein product: CASRGTGHNEQFF.

The V gene is TRBV5-1, the J gene TRBJ2-1; 8 nucleotides match TRBD2. CDR3 length equals 15 residues. J lost 12 bases, V lost 4 bases, and 15 bases had no gene match. Per the germline V gene, CDR1 is SGHRS and CDR2 is YFSETQ. CDR3 residues: CASSAGTSGGPGQFF. In nucleotides, the CDR3 is TGCGCCAGCAGCGCCGGGACTAGTGGGGGGCCGGGGCAGTTCTTC. Full variable domain (rest looked up from reference TRBV5-1 and TRBJ2-1): KAGVTQTPRYLIKTRGQQVTLSCSPISGHRSVSWYQQTPGQGLQFLFEYFSETQRNKGNFPGRFSGRQFSNSRSEMNVSTLELGDSALYLCASSAGTSGGPGQFFGPGTRLTVL.

This clone was found once. The V gene is TRBV6-4, the J gene TRBJ2-2; 7 bases match TRBD1. The V gene's germline CDR1 is MRHNA and CDR2 SNTAGT. CDR3 size: 15 residues. Unmatched junction bases numbered 3, after V lost 4 bases and J lost 1 base. CDR3 DNA: TGTGCCAGCAGTGCCCGGACAGGGAACACCGGGGAGCTGTTTTTT. It yields the protein CASSARTGNTGELFF.

This sequence joins TRBV5-1 and TRBJ1-6; 8 positions match TRBD1. Per germline, CDR1 SGHRS and CDR2 YFSETQ. This CDR3 is built from 15 residues. V lost 2 bases and J lost 7; bases outside the gene matches: 5. The CDR3 region has the DNA TGCGCCAGCAGCTTCGAACAGGGGGGAAATTCACCCCTCCACTTT. It specifies CASSFEQGGNSPLHF.

This CDR3 reads CASSLNQGMSNQPQHF. The CDR3 DNA reads TGTGCCAGCAGCTTGAACCAGGGCATGAGCAATCAGCCCCAGCATTTT. The chain carries TRBV5-6 and TRBJ1-5; perhaps TRBD1 as D (5 bases). V lost 1 base, J lost 1 base, and 12 bases lay in between. The CDR3 is made up of 16 amino acids. The V gene's germline CDR1 is SGHDT and CDR2 YYEEEE.

This rearrangement joins TRBV28 to TRBJ1-6; D is unclear. This CDR3 is 11 amino acids long. Trimming shortened V by 5 bases and J by 11 bases, and 7 bases separated the two germline ends. Germline CDR1 MDHEN, CDR2 SYDVKM. The CDR3 protein is CASSTGTPLHF. The CDR3 DNA reads TGTGCCAGCAGTACCGGGACACCCCTCCACTTT.

The genes are TRBV7-8 and TRBJ1-3, with D tentatively TRBD1 (5 bases). The CDR3 has 16 amino acids. V lost 3 bases and J lost 1, with 13 bases in between. Germline CDR1 reads SGHVS; CDR2 reads FQNEAQ. The CDR3 nucleotides read TGTGCCAGCAGCTTGGGGCGGATGAGTTCTGGAAACACCATATATTTT. This codes for CASSLGRMSSGNTIYF.

The chain recombines TRBV30 with TRBJ1-1, with 10 nucleotides matching TRBD1. This CDR3 is 16 amino acids long. After removal of 3 bases from V and 3 bases from J, the junction contained 10 bases not matched to a gene. Germline-derived CDR1 and CDR2 are GTSNPN and SVGIG (reference sequence). The CDR3 nucleotides are TGTGCCTGGAGCCAGAAGACAGGGGGCTTGGACACTGAAGCTTTCTTT. Its translation is CAWSQKTGGLDTEAFF.

The chain carries TRBV6-5 and TRBJ2-7, with 11 nucleotides matching TRBD1. The CDR3 extends over 15 amino acids. V shed 2 bases and J 2 bases; nucleotides not matched to a gene: 2. Germline values: CDR1 MNHEY, CDR2 SVGAGI. CDR3: CASSYGTGGTYEQYF. CDR3 bases: TGTGCCAGCAGTTACGGGACAGGGGGGACCTACGAGCAGTACTTC.

This clone was picked up one time. This chain connects TRBV29-1 to TRBJ2-6, with 11 bases lining up with TRBD1. The germline CDR1 and CDR2 sequences are SQVTM and ANQGSEA. The V gene end was trimmed by 6 bases and the J gene end by 0 bases; junction bases not matched to a gene: 7. The CDR3 is 17 residues long. This CDR3 is CSVGPGTGGSGANVLTF. In DNA form, the CDR3 reads TGCAGCGTCGGCCCCGGGACAGGGGGCTCTGGGGCCAACGTCCTGACTTTC.

The chain uses TRBV2 and TRBJ1-1; TRBD1 agrees at 7 bases. CDR3 length: 15 residues. V gave up 5 bases and J gave up 2 bases; unmatched junction bases: 8. Germline V gene data show CDR1 as SNHLY and CDR2 as FYNNEI. The CDR3, as DNA: TGTGCCAGCAGTCCTCAGACAGGGCCAAACACTGAAGCTTTCTTT. It is translated as CASSPQTGPNTEAFF.

CDR3 DNA: TGTGCCAGCAGCTTGGAGGGTCGGGAGGAGTACGAGCAGTACTTC. It translates to CASSLEGREEYEQYF. The chain links TRBV5-8 to TRBJ2-7; the match to TRBD2 covers 7 bases. Germline CDR1 and CDR2: SGHTS and YDEGEE. The CDR3 consists of 15 residues. V was clipped by 0 bases and J by 4 bases; unmatched bases: 7.

As DNA, the CDR3 is TGTGCCAGCAGCCGAGTAGGAGGCACCGGGGAGCTGTTTTTT. Translating gives CASSRVGGTGELFF. The J gene is TRBJ2-2, the V gene TRBV3-1 (or the pseudogene TRBV3-2); D is perhaps TRBD2 (5 bases). CDR3 length: 14 amino acids. Germline-derived CDR1 and CDR2 are LGHDT and YNNKEL (reference sequence). Trimming shortened V by 4 bases and J by 4 bases, and 10 bases separated the two germline ends.

The rearrangement uses TRBV19 and TRBJ1-5, with D possibly being TRBD1 (5 bases). The CDR3 sequence is 15 residues long. Per germline, CDR1 LNHDA and CDR2 SQIVND (reference sequence). The V and J ends lost 10 bases and 0 bases respectively, with 16 bases between them. Here the CDR3 DNA reads TGTGCCACCGCCTACCAGGGTAATAGCAATCAGCCCCAGCATTTT. Translation: CATAYQGNSNQPQHF.

The gene calls are TRBV4-1 and TRBJ2-1; 10 bases line up with TRBD2. The germline CDR1 and CDR2 sequences are MGHRA and YSYEKL. The junction had 6 bases not matched to a gene; V was cut back by 0 bases and J by 4 bases. The CDR3 totals 17 residues. In DNA form, the CDR3 reads TGCGCCAGCAGCCAAGATTCTCTAGCGGGGGTGTACAATGAGCAGTTCTTC. It encodes CASSQDSLAGVYNEQFF.

The rearrangement joins TRBV4-1 to TRBJ1-6, with TRBD1 as a possible D gene (6 bases). The CDR3 consists of 19 residues. V lost 1 base and J lost 0, with 16 bases in between. Per germline, CDR1 MGHRA and CDR2 YSYEKL. The CDR3 is CASSQGDIGLSSYNSPLHF. The CDR3 nucleotides read TGCGCCAGCAGCCAAGGGGACATAGGGCTCAGCTCCTATAATTCACCCCTCCACTTT.

V gene TRBV9 combines with J gene TRBJ2-1; TRBD2 is a possible D gene (6 bases). Trimming took 4 bases from V and 9 from J, leaving 20 bases between them. This CDR3 region has 15 residues. Germline V gene lookup returns CDR1 SGDLS and CDR2 YYNGEE. The CDR3 DNA is TGTGCCAGCAGCCTCGGGGACTGGAGCTGGGTTGAGCAGTTCTTC. Encoded protein: CASSLGDWSWVEQFF.

This sequence joins TRBV28 and TRBJ1-5, with D unresolved. Germline V gives CDR1 MDHEN, CDR2 SYDVKM. The CDR3 contains 15 residues. V gave up 5 bases and J gave up 0 bases, with 11 bases separating them. In DNA form, the CDR3 reads TGTGCCAGCAGTGTCCCCGGGATTAGCAATCAGCCCCAGCATTTT. Its protein product is CASSVPGISNQPQHF.

This clone came up many times. This chain joins TRBV19 and TRBJ1-2; D might be TRBD1 (5 bases). There are 13 residues in the CDR3. Trimming took off 5 bases at V and 8 bases at J, with 15 bases between the two ends. Germline lookup yields CDR1 LNHDA and CDR2 SQIVND (reference sequence). CDR3 bases: TGTGCCAGTAGTGTCCAGGGCCTTGGCGGCTACACCTTC. Its translation: CASSVQGLGGYTF.

This chain uses TRBV28 with TRBJ1-4; no definite D call. Germline V gene data show CDR1 as MDHEN and CDR2 as SYDVKM. Between the trimmed V and J ends, which lost 3 bases and 8 bases, there was a span of 13 bases. The CDR3 covers 14 residues. This CDR3 is CASSFSNGNEKLFF. Written as DNA, the CDR3 is TGTGCCAGCAGTTTTAGCAACGGGAACGAAAAACTGTTTTTT.

The V and J genes are TRBV28 and TRBJ2-7; D remains ambiguous. V shed 8 bases and J shed 1 base, with 12 bases lying between them. This CDR3 has 13 residues. Germline-derived CDR1 and CDR2 are MDHEN and SYDVKM. The CDR3 DNA is TGTGCCAGCCTACAGATCGGATCCTACGAGCAGTACTTC. This encodes CASLQIGSYEQYF. The complete variable domain, with remaining parts taken from reference TRBV28 and TRBJ2-7, reads DVKVTQSSRYLVKRTGEKVFLECVQDMDHENMFWYRQDPGLGLRLIYFSYDVKMKEKGDIPEGYSVSREKKERFSLILESASTNQTSMYLCASLQIGSYEQYFGPGTRLTVT.

This clone has more than one count but fewer than ten. The chain combines TRBV7-2 with TRBJ2-1, with D possibly TRBD1 on 6 matching bases. Deletions cut 4 bases from V and 6 bases from J, with 16 bases between. The CDR3 contains 15 residues. Looked up from germline, CDR1 is SGHTA and CDR2 is FQGNSA. In DNA form, the CDR3 reads TGTGCCAGCAGCTCCCCCAGGGGCCTCTTCAATGAGCAGTTCTTC. As protein: CASSSPRGLFNEQFF.

The rearrangement uses TRBV18 and TRBJ2-7, with D unresolved. Trimming shortened V by 3 bases and J by 7 bases, and 16 bases separated the two germline ends. Germline values: CDR1 KGHSH, CDR2 LQKENI. CDR3 length: 14 amino acids. This chain's CDR3 is CASSPAPIRGEQYF. The CDR3 nucleotides are TGTGCCAGCTCACCGGCGCCTATCCGCGGTGAGCAGTACTTC.

There are a few counts of this clone. The chain has TRBV5-4 and TRBJ2-1; 10 bases line up with TRBD2. J was trimmed by 8 bases and V by 5 bases; bases with no gene match: 10. Germline V gene data show CDR1 as SGHNT and CDR2 as YYREEE (reference sequence). The CDR3 consists of 15 residues. This chain's CDR3 is CASRPSGGALDEQFF. Here the CDR3 DNA reads TGTGCCAGCAGACCGAGCGGGGGGGCCTTGGATGAGCAGTTCTTC.

The V call is TRBV30, the J call TRBJ1-1; no firm D call. CDR1 and CDR2 (germline): GTSNPN, SVGIG (reference sequence). The V end lost 1 base, the J end lost 2 bases, and 5 bases lay between the germline ends. This CDR3 is 12 amino acids long. This CDR3 is CAWSGPNTEAFF. The CDR3 DNA reads as TGTGCCTGGAGTGGGCCTAACACTGAAGCTTTCTTT. Full variable domain (missing parts from reference TRBV30 and TRBJ1-1): SQTIHQWPATLVQPVGSPLSLECTVEGTSNPNLYWYRQAAGRGLQLLFYSVGIGQISSEVPQNLSASRPQDRQFILSSKKLLLSDSGFYLCAWSGPNTEAFFGQGTRLTVV.